Presented here are 8 T cell receptor beta chains from one specimen sequenced in a study of CD8 T cells in ankylosing spondylitis. TCRdb re-analysed the 5' RACE reads in MiXCR, keeping a single row per CDR3 protein. The sample holds a few hundred thousand distinct CDR3 sequences, 15% to 20% seen once. The sample comprised blood, either unsorted or a sorted T cell fraction (not recorded which). The receptors stem from a male donor with ankylosing spondylitis or in good health (not recorded which).

This clonotype appeared a few times. The chain employs TRBV15 and TRBJ2-1, with TRBD2 matching 11 bases. Germline V gives CDR1 LNHNV, CDR2 YYDKDF (reference sequence). V was clipped by 0 bases and J by 10 bases; unmatched bases: 2. CDR3 length equals 14 residues. The CDR3 reads CATSREGLADEQFF. In DNA form, the CDR3 reads TGTGCCACCAGCAGAGAGGGACTAGCGGACGAGCAGTTCTTC.

A few counts support this clonotype. V and J are TRBV6-1 and TRBJ1-3; D gene uncertain. Germline CDR1 is MNHNS and CDR2 is SASEGT. The length of the CDR3 is 15 residues. The V gene lost 2 bases and the J gene lost 0 bases, with 8 bases spanning the gap. CDR3 nucleotide sequence: TGTGCCAGCAGTGAATATCACAGCTCTGGAAACACCATATATTTT. It translates to CASSEYHSSGNTIYF.

This chain connects TRBV4-2 to TRBJ2-7; 9 nucleotides match TRBD1. Germline V gives CDR1 LGHNA, CDR2 YNFKEQ. This CDR3 comprises 16 residues. The trim removed 4 bases at V and 4 bases at J, leaving 11 bases unmatched. The CDR3 reads CASSLASGTGWYEQYF. Here the CDR3 DNA reads TGTGCCAGCAGCCTTGCCTCCGGGACAGGGTGGTACGAGCAGTACTTC.

The rearrangement uses TRBV9 and TRBJ2-7; 8 nucleotides agree with TRBD2. Germline V lookup: CDR1 SGDLS, CDR2 YYNGEE. V lost 0 bases and J lost 2; bases outside the gene matches: 13. This CDR3 contains 18 residues. CDR3 DNA sequence: TGTGCCAGCAGCGTAGATGGAGGCCTCGCGGGAGGCCCCTACGAGCAGTACTTC. Its protein product is CASSVDGGLAGGPYEQYF.

This clonotype has only a few counts. The chain links TRBV20-1 to TRBJ2-1; possibly TRBD2 for D (6 bases). The CDR3 is 16 residues long. V dropped 0 bases and J dropped 6 bases, with 18 bases sitting between them. Per the germline V gene, CDR1 is DFQATT and CDR2 is SNEGSKA (reference sequence). CDR3 in DNA: TGCAGTGCTAGAGATATCGGGGAGACTAGTGGCAATGAGCAGTTCTTC. This sequence encodes CSARDIGETSGNEQFF.

This clonotype has more than one count but fewer than ten. The chain combines TRBV5-6 with TRBJ2-1, with D tentatively TRBD1 or TRBD2 (5 bases each). The V end lost 4 bases, the J end lost 7 bases, and 21 bases lay between the germline ends. Germline values: CDR1 SGHDT, CDR2 YYEEEE. The CDR3 runs 16 residues. As DNA, the CDR3 is TGTGCCAGCAGCCCCAATCGGGGCAGGGCGAGGAATGAGCAGTTCTTC. It encodes CASSPNRGRARNEQFF.

The table lists this clonotype with many counts. The chain combines TRBV5-1 with TRBJ2-7; 13 bases line up with TRBD2. The junction had 5 bases not matched to a gene; V was cut back by 3 bases and J by 2 bases. The length of the CDR3 is 16 residues. Germline V gene data show CDR1 as SGHRS and CDR2 as YFSETQ. DNA for the CDR3: TGCGCCAGCAGCTCCCAACTAGCGGGAGGGCCCTACGAGCAGTACTTC. Translated: CASSSQLAGGPYEQYF.

The chain has TRBV14 and TRBJ2-1; D unclear. V was pared by 5 bases and J by 5 bases, with 16 bases between. Germline V gives CDR1 SGHDN, CDR2 FVKESK. There are 15 residues in the CDR3. The CDR3 spells CASSSSLVLHNEQFF. The CDR3 DNA follows: TGTGCCAGCAGCTCTTCCCTGGTTTTACACAATGAGCAGTTCTTC.